These T cell receptor beta chains were read from a single sample in a study of shared T cell receptors in the human thymus. Sequencing was performed with immunoSEQ multiplex PCR; in TCRdb, only in-frame clones are kept and a portion is missing. The sample carries 450,000 to 650,000 clones, 75% to 80% recorded once. This sample also appeared in a second study, on human thymus T cells.

Sequenced material: thymocytes. The receptors shown here come from a boy under three years old with a congenital heart defect. Both conserved end residues are part of each CDR3. The order of the fields is CDR3 protein, CDR3 DNA, clone size, V gene, D gene, J gene. D genes are given only for firm matches. The size entry is marked missing in some rows and otherwise reads once, few, many or a size class.

CASSAVFSRGYEQYF TGTGCCAGCAGTGCAGTTTTCTCTCGGGGCTACGAGCAGTACTTC NA TRBV25-1 NA TRBJ2-7
CASSLETGIRQFF TGCGCCAGCAGCTTAGAAACAGGGATAAGGCAGTTCTTC NA TRBV5-1 NA TRBJ2-1
CASSFWTGETQYF TGCGCCAGCAGCTTCTGGACTGGGGAGACCCAGTACTTC NA TRBV5-1 NA TRBJ2-5
CASNGTASENLERTLRRF TGTGCCAGCAATGGGACAGCGAGCGAGAACCTAGAAAGAACACTGAGGAGATTT few TRBV2 TRBD1 TRBJ1-1
CAIHRGPNTEAFF TGTGCCATCCACAGGGGGCCGAACACTGAAGCTTTCTTT NA TRBV6-5 TRBD1 TRBJ1-1
CASSSGGSEQYF TGTGCCAGCAGTTCAGGGGGCTCCGAGCAGTACTTC NA TRBV28 TRBD1 TRBJ2-7
CASSGPSGRWEQYF TGTGCCAGCAGTGGGCCTAGCGGGAGATGGGAGCAGTACTTC NA TRBV6-1 TRBD2 TRBJ2-7
CASSRQGVRNQPQHF TGTGCCAGCAGCCGACAGGGGGTCCGCAATCAGCCCCAGCATTTT NA TRBV5-8 TRBD1 TRBJ1-5
CASSLGLASHNEQFF TGTGCCAGCAGCCTGGGGTTAGCGTCCCACAATGAGCAGTTCTTC NA TRBV7-8 NA TRBJ2-1
CAISSGRAYEQYF TGTGCCATCAGTAGCGGGAGGGCCTACGAGCAGTACTTC few TRBV10-3 TRBD2 TRBJ2-7
CASSDSNQPNQVYF TGTGCCAGCAGTGATAGCAACCAACCGAACCAAGTGTACTTC NA TRBV25-1 NA TRBJ2-5
CSVATGVGDQPQHF TGCAGCGTCGCAACAGGGGTCGGGGATCAGCCCCAGCATTTT few TRBV29-1 TRBD1 TRBJ1-5
CASSAGLAGGPGSYNEQFF TGCGCCAGCAGTGCGGGACTAGCGGGAGGGCCGGGCTCCTACAATGAGCAGTTCTTC NA TRBV10-1 TRBD2 TRBJ2-1
CASSFGLNYGYTF TGTGCCAGCAGTTTTGGACTCAACTATGGCTACACCTTC NA TRBV27 NA TRBJ1-2
CASSQDMETQYF TGCGCCAGCAGCCAAGATATGGAGACCCAGTACTTC NA TRBV4-1 NA TRBJ2-5
CASSLGLAGGRTYNEQFF TGTGCCAGCAGCCTCGGACTAGCGGGAGGAAGGACCTACAATGAGCAGTTCTTC few TRBV7-9 TRBD2 TRBJ2-1
CASSLGSGEKLFF TGCGCCAGCAGCTTGGGTTCCGGGGAAAAACTGTTTTTT NA TRBV5-1 NA TRBJ1-4
CAWKAGLAGGGLDEQYF TGTGCCTGGAAGGCAGGACTAGCGGGAGGTGGATTAGACGAGCAGTACTTC NA TRBV30 TRBD2 TRBJ2-7
CASSFRGPPYGQYF TGTGCCAGCAGTTTCAGGGGCCCCCCTTATGGGCAGTACTTC NA TRBV28 NA TRBJ2-7
CASSPGTGGNEQFF TGCGCCAGCAGCCCCGGGACAGGGGGCAATGAGCAGTTCTTC NA TRBV4-3 TRBD1 TRBJ2-1
CASSLGQGRDTQYF TGCGCCAGCAGCTTAGGACAGGGTCGCGATACGCAGTATTTT few TRBV5-1 TRBD1 TRBJ2-3
CASSVEAQREAYEQYF TGTGCCAGCAGCGTAGAAGCCCAGCGGGAGGCCTACGAGCAGTACTTC NA TRBV9 TRBD2 TRBJ2-7
CAWSWTGNVGLISTEAFF TGTGCCTGGAGTTGGACAGGGAATGTGGGACTCATCAGCACTGAAGCTTTCTTT NA TRBV30 TRBD1 TRBJ1-1
CASSPPELF TGTGCCAGCTCACCACCGGAGCTCTTC NA TRBV18 NA TRBJ2-7
CASSDICRDCNNEQFF TGTGCCAGCAGTGACATCTGCAGGGATTGTAACAATGAGCAGTTCTTC few TRBV6-1 NA TRBJ2-1
CASRGGIRASTDTQYF TGTGCCAGCAGGGGAGGAATCCGCGCTAGCACAGATACGCAGTATTTT NA TRBV7-8 NA TRBJ2-3
CASSPGQRPWNTEAFF TGTGCCAGCAGCCCGGGACAGCGACCCTGGAACACTGAAGCTTTCTTT NA TRBV5-6 TRBD1 TRBJ1-1
CASSLGGPTEAFF TGTGCCAGCAGCTTAGGGGGCCCCACTGAAGCTTTCTTT NA TRBV5-8 TRBD1 TRBJ1-1
CATSRPRTGTGGNSGANVLTF TGTGCCACCAGCAGACCCCGTACCGGGACAGGGGGGAACTCTGGGGCCAACGTCCTGACTTTC NA TRBV15 TRBD1 TRBJ2-6
CASSSTGTSGRGGEQFF TGTGCCAGCAGTTCGACCGGGACTAGCGGGAGGGGGGGTGAGCAGTTCTTC few TRBV27 TRBD2 TRBJ2-1
CASSRGDRSTDTQYF TGCGCCAGCAGCCGCGGAGACAGGAGCACAGATACGCAGTATTTT few TRBV5-1 NA TRBJ2-3
CASSMVGGLNTEAFF TGTGCCAGCAGTATGGTCGGGGGGCTGAACACTGAAGCTTTCTTT few TRBV25-1 NA TRBJ1-1
CASSGTSGRHNEQFF TGTGCCAGCAGTGGTACTAGCGGGAGGCACAATGAGCAGTTCTTC NA TRBV6-1 TRBD2 TRBJ2-1